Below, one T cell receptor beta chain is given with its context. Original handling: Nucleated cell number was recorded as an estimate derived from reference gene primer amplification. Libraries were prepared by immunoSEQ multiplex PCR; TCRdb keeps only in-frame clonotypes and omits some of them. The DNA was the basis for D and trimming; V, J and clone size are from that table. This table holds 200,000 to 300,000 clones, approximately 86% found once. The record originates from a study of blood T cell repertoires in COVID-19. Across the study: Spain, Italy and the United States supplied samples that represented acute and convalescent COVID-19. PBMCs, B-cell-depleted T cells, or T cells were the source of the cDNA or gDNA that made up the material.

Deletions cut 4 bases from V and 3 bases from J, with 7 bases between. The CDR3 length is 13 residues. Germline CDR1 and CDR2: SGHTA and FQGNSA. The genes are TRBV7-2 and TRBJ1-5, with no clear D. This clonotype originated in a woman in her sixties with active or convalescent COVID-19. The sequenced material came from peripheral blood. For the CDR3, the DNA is TGTGCCAGCAGCTGGGCCAACAATCAGCCCCAGCATTTT. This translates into CASSWANNQPQHF.